Here is one TCR beta chain with its context. The data belong to a study of cytomegalovirus exposure and HLA in healthy donors. Germline V lookup: CDR1 SGHTA, CDR2 FQGTGA. V shed 1 base and J shed 2 bases, with 16 bases lying between them. There are 17 residues in the CDR3. This PCR relied on a set of 60 Vbeta primers and 13 Jbeta primers. Measured with immunoSEQ multiplex PCR; TCRdb has only the in-frame clones, and not every one. The repertoire holds approximately 170,000 clones, with roughly 85% as singletons. Sequencing was carried out using PBMCs. The gene calls are TRBV7-3 and TRBJ2-3; TRBD2 is a possible D gene (7 bases). The clonotype originates from a male donor in good health and CMV-seronegative. CDR3 in DNA: TGTGCCAGCAGCTTAATGCCGGGGGGCCCCCACACAGATACGCAGTATTTT. Translated: CASSLMPGGPHTDTQYF.